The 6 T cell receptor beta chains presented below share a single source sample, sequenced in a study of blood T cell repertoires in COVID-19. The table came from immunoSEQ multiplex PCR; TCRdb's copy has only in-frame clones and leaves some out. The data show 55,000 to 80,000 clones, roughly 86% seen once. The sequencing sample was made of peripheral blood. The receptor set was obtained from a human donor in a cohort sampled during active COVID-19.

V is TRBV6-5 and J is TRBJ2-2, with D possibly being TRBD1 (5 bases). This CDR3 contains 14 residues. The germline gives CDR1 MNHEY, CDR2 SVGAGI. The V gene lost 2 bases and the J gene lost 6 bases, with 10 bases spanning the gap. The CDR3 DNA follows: TGTGCCAGCAGTTACGACAGACGCGCCGGGGAGCTGTTTTTT. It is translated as CASSYDRRAGELFF.

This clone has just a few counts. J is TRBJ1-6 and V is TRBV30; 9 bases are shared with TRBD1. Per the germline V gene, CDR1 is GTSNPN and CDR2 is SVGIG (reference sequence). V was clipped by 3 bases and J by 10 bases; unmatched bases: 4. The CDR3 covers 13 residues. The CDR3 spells CAWSLTGGSPLHF. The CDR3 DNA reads TGTGCCTGGAGCTTGACAGGGGGATCACCCCTCCACTTT.

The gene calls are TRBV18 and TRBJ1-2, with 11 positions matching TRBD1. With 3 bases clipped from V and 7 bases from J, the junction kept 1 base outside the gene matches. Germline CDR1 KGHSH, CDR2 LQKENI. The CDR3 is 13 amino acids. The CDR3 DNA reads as TGTGCCAGCTCACCGGGACAGGGGGTTGGCTACACCTTC. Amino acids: CASSPGQGVGYTF.

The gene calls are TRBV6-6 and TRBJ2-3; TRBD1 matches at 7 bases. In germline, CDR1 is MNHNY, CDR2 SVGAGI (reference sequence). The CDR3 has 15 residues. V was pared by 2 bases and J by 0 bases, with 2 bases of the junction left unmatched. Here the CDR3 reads CASSYGQVSTDTQYF. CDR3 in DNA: TGTGCCAGCAGTTACGGACAGGTTAGCACAGATACGCAGTATTTT.

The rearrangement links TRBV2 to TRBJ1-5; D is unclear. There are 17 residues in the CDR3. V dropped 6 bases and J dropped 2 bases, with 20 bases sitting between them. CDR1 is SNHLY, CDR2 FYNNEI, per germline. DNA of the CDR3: TGTGCCAGCAGCCCCTTGGAGGCAGCCGGGGGCAATCAGCCCCAGCATTTT. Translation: CASSPLEAAGGNQPQHF.

The CDR3 DNA sequence: TGTGCCAGCAGCCCCGGGGGTAGTCTGAGGAATGAGCAGTTCTTC. Translating gives CASSPGGSLRNEQFF. V gene TRBV7-2 combines with J gene TRBJ2-1, with D perhaps matching TRBD2 (6 bases). V shed 5 bases and J shed 7 bases, with 18 bases lying between them. The CDR3 runs to 15 residues. Germline loops: CDR1 SGHTA, CDR2 FQGNSA. Variable domain in full (rest from reference TRBV7-2 and TRBJ2-1): GAGVSQSPSNKVTEKGKDVELRCDPISGHTALYWYRQSLGQGLEFLIYFQGNSAPDKSGLPSDRFSAERTGGSVSTLTIQRTQQEDSAVYLCASSPGGSLRNEQFFGPGTRLTVL.